Below are 7 T cell receptor beta chains sequenced from a single sample in a study of T cell repertoires in cytomegalovirus infection. No antigen has been assigned to these receptors. MiXCR, applied by TCRdb to the reads, yields one record per CDR3 protein. The sample contains hundreds of thousands of distinct CDR3 sequences, approximately 33% of which appear only once. Sequenced material: cultured CD8+ T cells from PBMCs, taken from culture after CMV antigen stimulation. The receptors here all came from a human donor in good health (CMV status not recorded). Some clones in this sample may be carry-over from other donors' samples.

In this sample, this clonotype turned up a few times. The rearrangement links TRBV27 to TRBJ2-1; TRBD1 agrees at 8 bases. Unmatched junction bases numbered 6, after V lost 5 bases and J lost 9 bases. This CDR3 contains 13 residues. Per germline, CDR1 MNHEY and CDR2 SMNVEV (reference sequence). DNA of the CDR3: TGTGCCAGCAGTCTTTGGACAGGGACTGAGCAGTTCTTC. Translated: CASSLWTGTEQFF.

The chain couples TRBV20-1 to TRBJ2-4; no firm D call. Trimming removed 6 bases at V and 0 bases at J, with 9 bases between. The germline gives CDR1 DFQATT, CDR2 SNEGSKA (reference sequence). This CDR3 is 13 amino acids long. The CDR3 bases are TGCAGTGCCCGACCCTTAGCCAAAAACATTCAGTACTTC. Translating gives CSARPLAKNIQYF.

This chain connects TRBV7-8 to TRBJ2-3; possibly TRBD2 for D (7 bases). The CDR3 has 15 residues. Germline assignment: CDR1 SGHVS and CDR2 FQNEAQ. V lost 5 bases to trimming and J lost 4 bases, with 16 bases between them. CDR3 DNA sequence: TGTGCCAGCAGCGTATATGCGGGGGCCCCAGATACGCAGTATTTT. It translates to CASSVYAGAPDTQYF.

CDR3 nucleotide sequence: TGTGCCAGCAGTCGGACAGGTTTCCAGCCCCAGCATTTT. It translates to CASSRTGFQPQHF. This chain links TRBV27 with TRBJ1-5; 7 bases map to TRBD1. V shed 5 bases and J 7 bases; nucleotides not matched to a gene: 5. Germline V gene data show CDR1 as MNHEY and CDR2 as SMNVEV (reference sequence). The CDR3 extends over 13 amino acids.

This chain uses TRBV12-3 or TRBV12-4 with TRBJ2-3; D possibly corresponds to TRBD2 (6 bases). The CDR3 spans 13 residues. The ends were cut back, 7 bases at V and 1 base at J, with 9 bases in the middle. The CDR3 DNA follows: TGTGCCAGCAACTGGGGGGGCACAGATACGCAGTATTTT. Translating gives CASNWGGTDTQYF.

This clonotype occurred a few times. V and J are TRBV10-1 and TRBJ2-5; 9 nucleotides line up with TRBD2. V shed 3 bases and J 4 bases; nucleotides not matched to a gene: 9. The CDR3 sequence is 16 residues long. Germline V gene sequence: CDR1 WNHNN, CDR2 SYGVQD (reference sequence). The CDR3 nucleotides are TGCGCCAGCAGTGAAGGACCCTCGCGGGGGGGAGAGACCCAGTACTTC. Translation: CASSEGPSRGGETQYF.

As regards this clonotype: At one of its ends the junction is not consistent with the germline gene, which may arise from a read error. The CDR3 bases are TGTGCCAACAGTTTCAATTGGGGGGGTACTGGGGCCAACGTCCTGACTTTC. Protein sequence: CANSFNWGGTGANVLTF. The V and J genes are TRBV28 and TRBJ2-6; 7 bases match TRBD2. In germline, CDR1 is MDHEN, CDR2 SYDVKM. The CDR3 is made up of 17 amino acids.